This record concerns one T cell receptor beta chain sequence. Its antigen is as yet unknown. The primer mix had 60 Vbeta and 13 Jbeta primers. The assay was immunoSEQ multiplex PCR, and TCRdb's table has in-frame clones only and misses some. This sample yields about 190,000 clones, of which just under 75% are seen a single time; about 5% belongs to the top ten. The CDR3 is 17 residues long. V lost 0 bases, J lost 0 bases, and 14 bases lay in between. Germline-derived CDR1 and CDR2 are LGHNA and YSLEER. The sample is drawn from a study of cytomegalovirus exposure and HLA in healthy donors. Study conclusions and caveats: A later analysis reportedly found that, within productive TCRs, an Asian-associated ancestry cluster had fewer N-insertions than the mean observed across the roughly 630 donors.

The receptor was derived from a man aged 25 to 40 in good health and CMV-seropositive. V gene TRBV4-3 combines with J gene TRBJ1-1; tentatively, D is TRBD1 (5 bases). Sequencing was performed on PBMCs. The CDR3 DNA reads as TGCGCCAGCAGCCAAGATTGGGAGGCGGGGGTGAACACTGAAGCTTTCTTT. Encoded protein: CASSQDWEAGVNTEAFF.